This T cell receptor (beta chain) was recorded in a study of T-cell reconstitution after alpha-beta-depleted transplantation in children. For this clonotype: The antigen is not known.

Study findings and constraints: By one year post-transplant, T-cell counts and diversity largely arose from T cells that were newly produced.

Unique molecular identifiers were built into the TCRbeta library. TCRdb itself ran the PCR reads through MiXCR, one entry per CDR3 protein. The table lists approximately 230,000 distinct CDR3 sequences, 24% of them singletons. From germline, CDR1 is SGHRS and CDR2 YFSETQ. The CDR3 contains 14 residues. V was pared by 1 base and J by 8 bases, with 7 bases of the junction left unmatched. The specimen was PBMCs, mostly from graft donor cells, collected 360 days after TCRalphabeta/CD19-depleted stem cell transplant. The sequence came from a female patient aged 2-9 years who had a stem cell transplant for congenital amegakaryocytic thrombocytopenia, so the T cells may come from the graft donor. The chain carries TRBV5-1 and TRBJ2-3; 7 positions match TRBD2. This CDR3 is CASSLLAGEGTQYF. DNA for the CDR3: TGCGCCAGCAGCTTGCTGGCGGGGGAAGGTACGCAGTATTTT. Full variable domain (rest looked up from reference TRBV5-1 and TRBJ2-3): KAGVTQTPRYLIKTRGQQVTLSCSPISGHRSVSWYQQTPGQGLQFLFEYFSETQRNKGNFPGRFSGRQFSNSRSEMNVSTLELGDSALYLCASSLLAGEGTQYFGPGTRLTVL.